The entry below gives a single TCR beta chain sequence along with its context. Antigen specificity is unknown. TCRdb re-analysed the reads in MiXCR, keeping a single row per CDR3 protein. The sample has about 46,000 distinct CDR3 sequences, 20% seen once. Trimming left V 6 bases short and J 9 bases short, with 12 bases between. This CDR3 has 12 amino acids. Germline CDR1 reads MNHEY; CDR2 reads SVGAGI. The data originate from a study of T cell repertoires in cytomegalovirus infection. Regarding the study as a whole: The cumulative frequency of public TCR beta families distinguished individuals who carried CMV together with the relevant HLA. The ex vivo response showed dominance by HLA-C-restricted CMV-specific TCR beta clonotypes.

The chain links TRBV6-5 to TRBJ2-1; TRBD1 might be the D (6 bases). The sequence was collected from a human donor in good health (CMV status not recorded). Some clones in this sample may be carry-over from other donors' samples. Sample: PBMCs, sequenced either directly or after in vitro stimulation (not recorded which). The CDR3 loop is CASSRQVGEQFF. In DNA form, the CDR3 reads TGTGCCAGCAGCCGACAGGTAGGTGAGCAGTTCTTC.